Below, 10 T cell receptor beta chains from the same sample are listed, as sequenced in a study of identical twins. TCRdb re-analysed the 5' RACE reads in MiXCR, keeping a single row per CDR3 protein. Found here are 500,000 or so distinct CDR3 sequences, around 20% of them singletons; the top ten hold about 0.99%. The same sample was also used in a study of T cells expressing NK-cell markers.

Material for sequencing was CD4+ T cells sorted from blood. The receptor source for this set is a woman younger than 30 in good health.

J is TRBJ2-3 and V is TRBV7-9; D not resolved. Per the germline V gene, CDR1 is SEHNR and CDR2 is FQNEAQ (reference sequence). V shed 0 bases and J shed 6 bases, with 13 bases lying between them. This CDR3 contains 15 residues. CDR3 in DNA: TGTGCCAGCAGCTTAGCGTTGACCTTTGCGGATACGCAGTATTTT. It yields the protein CASSLALTFADTQYF.

In DNA form, the CDR3 reads TGCGCCAGCAGCCAAGCGAGGGCTGGAAACACCATATATTTT. Amino acids: CASSQARAGNTIYF. V usage is TRBV4-3 and J usage is TRBJ1-3; unclear D gene. Germline V gives CDR1 LGHNA, CDR2 YSLEER. The V end was cut by 1 base, the J end by 2 bases, with 6 bases between. The CDR3 loop spans 14 amino acids.

A few counts support this clonotype. The chain links TRBV5-4 to TRBJ2-2; D not certain. Per germline, CDR1 SGHNT and CDR2 YYREEE (reference sequence). The CDR3 sequence is 15 residues long. Trimming cost V 4 bases and J 3 bases, with 13 bases left between them. CDR3 residues: CASSLFPRDTGELFF. CDR3 nucleotides: TGTGCCAGCAGCCTTTTTCCCCGGGACACCGGGGAGCTGTTTTTT.

In this sample, this clonotype turned up a few times. The chain combines TRBV6-5 with TRBJ2-7, with D perhaps TRBD2 (7 bases). Per germline, CDR1 MNHEY and CDR2 SVGAGI. The CDR3 is 14 amino acids. V lost 3 bases, J lost 5 bases, and 14 bases lay in between. CDR3 coding DNA: TGTGCCAGCAGTTATCGGGGGGCGAGTAACGAGCAGTACTTC. It translates to CASSYRGASNEQYF.

DNA of the CDR3: TGCGCCAGCCGGGCCCAAGAGACCCAGTACTTC. It codes for CASRAQETQYF. V usage is TRBV5-1 and J usage is TRBJ2-5, with D hard to call. In germline, CDR1 is SGHRS, CDR2 YFSETQ. The CDR3 sequence is 11 residues long. Trimming left V 7 bases short and J 1 base short, with 5 bases between.

This clonotype has more than one count but fewer than ten. The rearrangement uses TRBV6-1 and TRBJ2-3; D might be TRBD2 (5 bases). There are 14 residues in the CDR3. Germline V CDR1 and CDR2: MNHNS, SASEGT. Between the trimmed V and J ends, which lost 6 bases and 2 bases, there was a span of 12 bases. CDR3 sequence: CASRRTRDTDTQYF. CDR3 DNA: TGTGCCAGCAGACGAACCCGGGACACAGATACGCAGTATTTT.

At least ten counts were recorded for this clonotype. The V and J genes are TRBV5-1 and TRBJ2-1, with D hard to call. The CDR3 runs to 14 residues. Germline values: CDR1 SGHRS, CDR2 YFSETQ. V gave up 0 bases and J gave up 6 bases, with 10 bases separating them. DNA for the CDR3: TGCGCCAGCAGCTTGGTAGGCTACCGCAATGAGCAGTTCTTC. Its translation: CASSLVGYRNEQFF.

CDR3 residues: CASSVDTGGTEAFF. The CDR3 DNA reads TGTGCCAGCAGCGTCGACACAGGGGGCACTGAAGCTTTCTTT. The chain employs TRBV9 and TRBJ1-1; 8 bases map to TRBD1. Per the germline V gene, CDR1 is SGDLS and CDR2 is YYNGEE. V lost 2 bases to trimming and J lost 4 bases; unmatched junction nucleotides: 4. This CDR3 region has 14 residues.

CDR3 in amino acids: CASSLGGRAFGNEQFF. CDR3 in DNA: TGTGCCAGCAGTTTGGGGGGACGAGCATTCGGCAATGAGCAGTTCTTC. The chain couples TRBV12-3 or TRBV12-4 to TRBJ2-1; perhaps TRBD2 as D (6 bases). This CDR3 contains 16 residues. V was cut by 3 bases and J by 6 bases, with 18 bases left in between.

This sequence joins TRBV29-1 and TRBJ2-1, with TRBD2 as a possible D gene (5 bases). V was shortened by 7 bases and J by 9 bases, with 22 bases between the two germline ends. Looked up from germline, CDR1 is SQVTM and CDR2 is ANQGSEA. The CDR3 consists of 14 residues. CDR3 sequence: CSGRKIGETGEQFF. The CDR3 DNA is TGCAGCGGTCGGAAAATTGGGGAGACGGGTGAGCAGTTCTTC.